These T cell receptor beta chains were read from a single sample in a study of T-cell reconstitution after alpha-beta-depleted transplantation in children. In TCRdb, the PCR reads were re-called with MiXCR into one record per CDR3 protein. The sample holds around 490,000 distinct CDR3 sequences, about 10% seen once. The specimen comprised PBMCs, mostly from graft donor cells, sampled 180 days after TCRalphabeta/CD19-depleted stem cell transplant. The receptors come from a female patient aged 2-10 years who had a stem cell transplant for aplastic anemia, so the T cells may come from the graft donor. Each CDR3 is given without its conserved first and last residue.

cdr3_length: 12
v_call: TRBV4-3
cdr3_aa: ASSQAPPPDTQY

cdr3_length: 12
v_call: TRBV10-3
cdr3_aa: AINGLAGYNEQF

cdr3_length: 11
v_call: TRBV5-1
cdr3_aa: ASSFNSNQPQH

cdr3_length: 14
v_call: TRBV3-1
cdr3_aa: ASSRPGLAVYNEQF

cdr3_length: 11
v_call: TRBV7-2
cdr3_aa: ASSWDTAYGYT

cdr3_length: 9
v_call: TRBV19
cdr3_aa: ARPYSAEQY

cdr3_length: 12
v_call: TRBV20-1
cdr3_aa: SASDSATNEKLF

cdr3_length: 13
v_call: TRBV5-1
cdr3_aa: ASSLVPGGTGELF

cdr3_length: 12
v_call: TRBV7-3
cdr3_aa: ASSPTAGSKEQY

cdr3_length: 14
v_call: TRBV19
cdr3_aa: ASSPLADQAKNIQY

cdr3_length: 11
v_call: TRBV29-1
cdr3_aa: SITRGVGTEAF

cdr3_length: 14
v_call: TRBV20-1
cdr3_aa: SASPKRTGRVRPQH

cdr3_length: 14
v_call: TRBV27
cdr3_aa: ASSFAHRQGGSPLH

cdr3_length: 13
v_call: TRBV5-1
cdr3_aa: ASRRSGGGYNEQF

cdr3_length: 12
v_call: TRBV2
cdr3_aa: ASSVSGGRETQY

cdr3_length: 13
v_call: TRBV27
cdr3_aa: ASSFQARTPGELF

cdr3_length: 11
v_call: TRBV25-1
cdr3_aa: ASSESYVETQY

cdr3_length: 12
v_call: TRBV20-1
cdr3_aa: SARGGTPTIGAF

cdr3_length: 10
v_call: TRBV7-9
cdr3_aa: ASSPGGGGQY

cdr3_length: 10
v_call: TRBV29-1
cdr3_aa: SVQRSRNEQF

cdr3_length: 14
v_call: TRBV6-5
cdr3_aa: ASSYAGGRGNQPQH

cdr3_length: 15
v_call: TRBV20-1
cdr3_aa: SARGGLAGPSYNEQF

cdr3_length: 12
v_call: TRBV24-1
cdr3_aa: ATSERGPTGELF

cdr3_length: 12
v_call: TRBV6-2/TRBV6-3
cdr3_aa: ASRRTKATYEQY

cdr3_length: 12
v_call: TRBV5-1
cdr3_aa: ASSFQPNQETQY

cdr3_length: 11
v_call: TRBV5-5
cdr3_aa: ASSLGTSGEQF

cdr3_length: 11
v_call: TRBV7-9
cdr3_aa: ASTLDSRGRPN

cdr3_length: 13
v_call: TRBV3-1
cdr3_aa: ASSQVGLSSYEQY

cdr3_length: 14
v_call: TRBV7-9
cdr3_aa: ASSLGGTYVSNGYT

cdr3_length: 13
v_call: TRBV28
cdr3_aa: ASRLSGGYTGELF

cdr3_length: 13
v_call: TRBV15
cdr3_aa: ATSTGQGNTGELF

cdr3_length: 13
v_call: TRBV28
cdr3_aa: ASSKPGTGGYGYT

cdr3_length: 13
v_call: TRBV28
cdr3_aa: ASRGRLHSTDTQY

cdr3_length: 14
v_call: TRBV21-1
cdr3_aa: ASSHPGQGMNTEAF

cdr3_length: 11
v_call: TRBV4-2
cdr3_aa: ASSENRAEKLF

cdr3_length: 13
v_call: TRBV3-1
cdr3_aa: ASSQSFTGNYGYT

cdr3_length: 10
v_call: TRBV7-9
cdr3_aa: ASSSQSYEQF

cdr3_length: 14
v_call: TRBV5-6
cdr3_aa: ASSSMGGTSRETQY

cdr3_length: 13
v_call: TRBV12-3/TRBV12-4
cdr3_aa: ASWDWGSSGNTIY

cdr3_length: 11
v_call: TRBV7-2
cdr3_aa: ASSEQSGYEQY

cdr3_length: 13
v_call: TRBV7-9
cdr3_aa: ASSLVTSGTYEQY

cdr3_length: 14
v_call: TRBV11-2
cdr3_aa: ASSPQLAGGSGELF

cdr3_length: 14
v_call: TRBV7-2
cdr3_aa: ASSLDTGRSNQPQH

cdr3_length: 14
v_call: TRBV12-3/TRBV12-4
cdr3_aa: ASSLGGHGPNQPQH

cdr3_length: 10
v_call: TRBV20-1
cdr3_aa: SARRLQVAQY

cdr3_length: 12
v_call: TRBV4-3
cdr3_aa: ASRPMGENSPLH

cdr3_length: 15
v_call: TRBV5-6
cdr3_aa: ASSSEGSGSSYNEQF

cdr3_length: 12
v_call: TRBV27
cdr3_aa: ASSFTGEQETQY

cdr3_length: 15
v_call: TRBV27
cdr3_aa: ASSLITPLGRGYGYT

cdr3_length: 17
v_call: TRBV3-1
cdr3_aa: TSSWVDRPARLAKNIQY

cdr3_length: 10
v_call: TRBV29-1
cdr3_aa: STWDSPGELF

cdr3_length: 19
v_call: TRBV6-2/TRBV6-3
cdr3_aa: ASSYRPPTAGLASNTGELF